This T cell receptor beta chain stems from a study of regulatory T cells in long-lasting Graves disease. General study points: Having few samples may have compromised the accuracy. Persistent Graves' patients showed reduced TCR diversity versus newly diagnosed patients.

Time point of the sample: persistent/refractory GD, antithyroid drugs over 5 years with positive TRAb. Following extraction of RNA from PBMCs, that RNA was used to make the TCR library. Patients were from an endocrinology department in Xi'an, China. EDTA tubes received 9 to 10 milliliters of collected peripheral blood. This clonotype was counted many times. What it binds is unknown. For TCR beta, libraries came from iRepertoire HTBI primers and Arm-PCR of CDR3 regions. TCRdb redid the calling of the multiplex PCR reads with MiXCR, one entry per CDR3 protein. The repertoire holds 420,000 or so distinct CDR3 sequences, about 25% seen once, with about 26% in the top ten. CDR1 is DFQATT, CDR2 SNEGSKA, per germline (reference sequence). V was trimmed by 1 base and J by 0 bases, leaving 9 bases between them. This CDR3 is built from 14 residues.

The genes are TRBV20-1 and TRBJ1-1; D is unresolved. The sample here was peripheral blood mononuclear cells (PBMCs), taken when the disease was refractory, from a patient treated with antithyroid drugs. The clonotype originates from a female donor with Graves disease. CDR3 DNA: TGCAGTGCTAGAGTACCGGGATTGAACACTGAAGCTTTCTTT. This encodes CSARVPGLNTEAFF.